The present T cell receptor (beta chain) was sequenced within a study of control samples from healthy donors and cancer patients. TCRdb's table, derived via immunoSEQ multiplex PCR, lists solely in-frame clones and lacks some. The sample consists of approximately 100,000 clones, more than 85% of them appearing once. Germline V gives CDR1 SGHDT, CDR2 YYEEEE. Trimming left V 1 base short and J 7 bases short, with 11 bases between. The CDR3 length is 14 residues. The J gene is TRBJ1-4, the V gene TRBV5-6; perhaps TRBD1 as D (5 bases). The sample consisted of blood. The clonotype originates from a woman in her fifties or sixties in good health. The DNA for the CDR3 is TGTGCCAGCAGCTTGAGGGGTAGTGGTGAAAAACTGTTTTTT. Amino acids: CASSLRGSGEKLFF.